A selection of T cell receptor beta chains follows, all from one sample in a study of CD8+ T cells in alopecia areata. Assay: immunoSEQ multiplex PCR; the TCRdb copy retains only in-frame clones and omits some. The sample has around 100,000 clones, 44% seen once. This material consisted of CD8+ T cells sorted from blood, taken at week 24, from a patient treated with tofacitinib. These receptors were obtained from a human donor with alopecia areata. The CDR3 runs from the conserved cysteine through the conserved F or W. A D gene is named only where the DNA matches it firmly. Some rows have no size entry. The others give once, few or many, or a class for an expanded clone.

j_call | d_call | clone_size | v_call | cdr3_aa | cdr3_nt
TRBJ1-4 | - | few | TRBV5-4 | CATADNEKLFF | TGTGCAACCGCGGATAATGAAAAACTGTTTTTT
TRBJ1-2 | - | - | TRBV6-5 | CASRPTGPGPGYTF | TGTGCCAGCAGACCAACGGGCCCCGGGCCGGGCTACACCTTC
TRBJ2-3 | TRBD1 | few | TRBV29-1 | CSVDGQGAPTSTDTQYF | TGCAGCGTTGATGGACAGGGGGCACCCACTAGCACAGATACGCAGTATTTT
TRBJ2-7 | - | few | TRBV4-1 | CASSQDGVGEQYF | TGCGCCAGCAGCCAAGATGGGGTGGGGGAGCAGTACTTC
TRBJ2-2 | - | - | TRBV4-1 | CASSLPRVNTGELFF | TGCGCCAGCAGCCTACCCCGGGTGAACACCGGGGAGCTGTTTTTT
TRBJ2-7 | - | - | TRBV4-3 | CASSQDRWGAYEQYF | TGCGCCAGCAGCCAAGATCGATGGGGGGCCTACGAGCAGTACTTC
TRBJ2-7 | - | - | TRBV5-4 | CASSPSPGDLGSYEQYF | TGTGCCAGCAGCCCCAGTCCGGGGGATCTAGGATCCTACGAGCAGTACTTC
TRBJ2-3 | - | hyperexpanded | TRBV23-1 | CASSPRGAGQYF | TGCGCCAGCAGTCCCAGGGGCGCGGGGCAGTATTTT
TRBJ2-1 | - | once | TRBV6-5 | CASSNRHSSYNEQFF | TGTGCCAGCAGTAACCGACATAGCTCCTACAATGAGCAGTTCTTC
TRBJ2-5 | TRBD2 | few | TRBV11-2 | CASSLVSSGRRETQYF | TGTGCCAGCAGCTTAGTGTCTAGCGGGAGGAGAGAGACCCAGTACTTC
TRBJ2-7 | - | - | TRBV6-1 | CASAYAHLYEQYF | TGTGCCAGCGCGTACGCACACCTCTACGAGCAGTACTTC
TRBJ1-5 | TRBD1 | few | TRBV29-1 | CSVDSGGGQPQHF | TGCAGCGTTGATTCAGGGGGCGGTCAGCCCCAGCATTTT
TRBJ2-7 | TRBD1 | - | TRBV29-1 | CSRGGQGLFYEQYF | TGCAGCCGCGGGGGACAGGGTCTCTTCTACGAGCAGTACTTC
TRBJ2-3 | TRBD2 | few | TRBV9 | CASSERVAGHTQYF | TGTGCCAGCAGCGAACGAGTAGCGGGACATACGCAGTATTTT
TRBJ2-2 | - | once | TRBV29-1 | CSARDSTTGELFF | TGCAGCGCCCGGGACTCTACCACCGGGGAGCTGTTTTTT
TRBJ1-1 | TRBD1 | once | TRBV5-1 | CASSWTGGENTEAFF | TGCGCCAGCAGCTGGACAGGGGGGGAGAACACTGAAGCTTTCTTT
TRBJ1-5 | TRBD1 | - | TRBV7-2 | CASSFPRDSHSNQPQHF | TGTGCCAGCAGCTTCCCTCGGGACAGCCATAGCAATCAGCCCCAGCATTTT
TRBJ1-5 | - | - | TRBV30 | CAWSGTSSNQPQHF | TGTGCCTGGAGTGGAACGTCGAGCAATCAGCCCCAGCATTTT
TRBJ2-7 | TRBD2 | - | TRBV9 | CASSVAGAGDEQYF | TGTGCCAGCAGCGTGGCTGGCGCGGGGGACGAGCAGTACTTC
TRBJ1-2 | TRBD1 | - | TRBV5-4 | CASSSDRDRGSGYTF | TGTGCCAGCAGCTCTGACCGGGACAGGGGCTCTGGCTACACCTTC
TRBJ2-4 | - | - | TRBV11-2 | CASSPQDIQYF | TGTGCCAGCAGCCCCCAAGACATTCAGTACTTC
TRBJ2-7 | - | few | TRBV7-9 | CASSGQGRNSYEQYF | TGTGCCAGCAGCGGCCAGGGACGCAACTCCTACGAGCAGTACTTC
TRBJ2-5 | - | - | TRBV29-1 | CSVEDSRALEQYF | TGCAGCGTTGAAGATTCGAGGGCTCTGGAGCAGTACTTC
TRBJ1-1 | TRBD1 | few | TRBV13 | CASSFRNRGRDTEAFF | TGTGCCAGCAGCTTCAGGAACAGGGGAAGGGACACTGAAGCTTTCTTT
TRBJ2-6 | - | - | TRBV6-6 | CASSPGGANVLTF | TGTGCCAGCTCTCCCGGGGGGGCCAACGTCCTGACTTTC
TRBJ2-3 | - | - | TRBV11-2 | CASSLRPNFADTQYF | TGTGCCAGCAGCTTAAGGCCTAACTTTGCAGATACGCAGTATTTT
TRBJ2-1 | - | - | TRBV6-1 | CASRLDSYNEQFF | TGTGCCAGCAGGTTGGACAGTTACAATGAGCAGTTCTTC
TRBJ2-1 | - | few | TRBV7-8 | CASSSQKPAYNEQFF | TGTGCCAGCAGCTCCCAAAAACCGGCCTACAATGAGCAGTTCTTC
TRBJ2-7 | TRBD2 | - | TRBV6-5 | CASSYATSGPTYEQYF | TGTGCCAGCAGTTACGCGACTAGCGGCCCAACCTACGAGCAGTACTTC
TRBJ2-7 | TRBD1 | once | TRBV11-2 | CASSFLDRGHYEQYF | TGTGCCAGCAGCTTCCTGGACAGGGGCCACTACGAGCAGTACTTC
TRBJ2-5 | - | - | TRBV7-2 | CASSISGVAEEETQYF | TGTGCCAGCAGCATTAGCGGAGTAGCGGAGGAAGAGACCCAGTACTTC
TRBJ1-2 | TRBD1 | few | TRBV23-1 | CASSQKALGQGEIYGYTF | TGCGCCAGCAGTCAAAAAGCCCTTGGACAGGGGGAAATCTATGGCTACACCTTC
TRBJ2-1 | - | - | TRBV20-1 | CSAREGNEQFF | TGCAGTGCTAGGGAGGGGAATGAGCAGTTCTTC
TRBJ2-7 | - | - | TRBV7-9 | CASSPKKGEQYF | TGTGCCAGCAGCCCAAAGAAGGGGGAGCAGTACTTC
TRBJ1-2 | - | few | TRBV16 | CASSQSSGGSTYGYTF | TGTGCCAGCAGCCAATCGTCCGGGGGTTCTACATATGGCTACACCTTC
TRBJ2-1 | - | - | TRBV7-2 | CASSSLNYIEFF | TGTGCCAGCAGCTCCCTGAACTATATCGAGTTCTTC
TRBJ2-1 | - | - | TRBV14 | CASSHPKRGYNEQFF | TGTGCCAGCAGCCATCCTAAACGGGGGTACAATGAGCAGTTCTTC
TRBJ1-1 | - | - | TRBV5-6 | CASSLARANTEAFF | TGTGCCAGCAGCTTGGCTCGGGCGAACACTGAAGCTTTCTTT
TRBJ2-7 | TRBD2 | - | TRBV4-1 | CASSQSLGASGSYEQYF | TGCGCCAGCAGCCAATCCCTCGGGGCTAGCGGCTCCTACGAGCAGTACTTC
TRBJ2-2 | TRBD2 | - | TRBV15 | CATGLARTGELFF | TGTGCCACGGGACTAGCACGCACCGGGGAGCTGTTTTTT
TRBJ2-2 | - | once | TRBV9 | CASSVGSKGGVTGELFF | TGTGCCAGCAGCGTAGGGAGTAAGGGAGGAGTGACCGGGGAGCTGTTTTTT
TRBJ2-5 | - | - | TRBV4-3 | CASSQGVGQETQYF | TGCGCCAGCAGCCAAGGTGTGGGACAAGAGACCCAGTACTTC
TRBJ1-2 | - | - | TRBV19 | CASSYGGANYGYTF | TGTGCCAGTAGTTACGGGGGAGCTAACTATGGCTACACCTTC
TRBJ2-1 | TRBD2 | few | TRBV30 | CASIQPGTSGRGYYNEQFF | TGTGCCTCAATCCAACCCGGGACTAGCGGGAGAGGGTACTACAATGAGCAGTTCTTC
TRBJ2-2 | - | few | TRBV28 | CASSLGSGELFF | TGTGCCAGCAGTCTGGGGTCCGGGGAGCTGTTTTTT
TRBJ2-5 | - | few | TRBV9 | CASSDLRETQYF | TGTGCCAGCAGCGATTTAAGAGAGACCCAGTACTTC
TRBJ2-3 | TRBD2 | - | TRBV5-1 | CASSPQGGRGTDTQYF | TGCGCCAGCAGCCCCCAAGGCGGGAGGGGCACAGATACGCAGTATTTT
TRBJ2-1 | TRBD1 | - | TRBV5-1 | CASGSKADRGYEQFF | TGCGCCAGCGGATCTAAGGCGGACAGGGGGTATGAGCAGTTCTTC
TRBJ2-3 | - | - | TRBV2 | CASSGGLREWGTSTDTQYF | TGTGCCAGCAGTGGGGGCCTCAGGGAGTGGGGAACTAGCACAGATACGCAGTATTTT
TRBJ1-2 | - | few | TRBV29-1 | CSVESGYGYTF | TGCAGCGTTGAGTCCGGCTATGGCTACACCTTC